The 24 T cell receptor beta chains below all came from one sample that was sequenced in a study of PD-1 blockade in classical Hodgkin lymphoma (dated by TCRdb to the early 2020s). Libraries were prepared through the immunoSEQ multiplex PCR assay. In its TCRdb copy, this immuneACCESS table keeps in-frame sequences only and misses some clones. Where compared with another copy, unresolved V genes explain less than half of these, and the others have no known cause. Present in this sample are 80,000 to 100,000 clones, roughly 92% of which were seen just once. The top ten clones comprise less than 3.5% of the sample. The sample's time point label is to be understood as: cycle 1 day 1 (C1D1), immediately before nivolumab initiation. Relapse after autologous stem cell transplantation had occurred in all trial patients, and cohorts A, B and C were distinguished by prior brentuximab vedotin exposure. The input for sequencing was peripheral blood mononuclear cells (PBMCs), taken at baseline. These TCRs come from a human donor with classical Hodgkin lymphoma.

The chain carries TRBV20-1 and TRBJ1-4; D is uncertain. Trimming shortened V by 0 bases and J by 8 bases, and 4 bases separated the two germline ends. Germline V gene lookup returns CDR1 DFQATT and CDR2 SNEGSKA (reference sequence). CDR3 size: 11 residues. The CDR3 protein is CSARDREKLFF. The CDR3 DNA reads TGCAGTGCTAGAGATCGGGAAAAACTGTTTTTT.

The CDR3 nucleotides are TGTGCCAGCAGCCAAGATCTCCGGGCCGAGCAGTACTTC. It encodes CASSQDLRAEQYF. This chain uses TRBV14 with TRBJ2-7; D is unclear. Germline assignment: CDR1 SGHDN and CDR2 FVKESK. This CDR3 has 13 amino acids. Trimming cost V 0 bases and J 6 bases, with 9 bases left between them.

The rearrangement joins TRBV27 to TRBJ1-6; D unclear. Trimming removed 9 bases from V and 7 bases from J, with 16 bases in between. The CDR3 runs 14 residues. The germline V gene encodes CDR1 MNHEY and CDR2 SMNVEV (reference sequence). The CDR3 sequence is CASQAPGQNSPLHF. The CDR3, as DNA: TGTGCCAGTCAGGCTCCAGGCCAAAATTCACCCCTCCACTTT.

The chain has TRBV7-9 and TRBJ2-7; D gene unclear. Per the germline V gene, CDR1 is SEHNR and CDR2 is FQNEAQ (reference sequence). The CDR3 totals 11 residues. V lost 6 bases to trimming and J lost 2 bases, with 5 bases between them. Here the CDR3 reads CASRFTYEQYF. The CDR3 nucleotides read TGTGCCAGCAGATTTACCTACGAGCAGTACTTC.

In nucleotides, the CDR3 is TGCGCCAGCAGCCTAGGGACGCCTGAAGCTTTCTTT. This gives the protein CASSLGTPEAFF. The rearrangement joins TRBV5-1 to TRBJ1-1, with D perhaps matching TRBD1 (5 bases). V lost 4 bases to trimming and J lost 6 bases, with 10 bases between them. This CDR3 region has 12 residues. Germline V gene sequence: CDR1 SGHRS, CDR2 YFSETQ.

The chain has TRBV15 and TRBJ2-3; possibly TRBD1 for D (5 bases). V was pared by 3 bases and J by 5 bases, with 15 bases between. The CDR3 has 15 amino acids. The germline V gene encodes CDR1 LNHNV and CDR2 YYDKDF (reference sequence). The CDR3: CATSRGRLTKDTQYF. The DNA for the CDR3 is TGTGCCACCAGCAGGGGGCGCTTAACCAAAGATACGCAGTATTTT.

The J gene is TRBJ2-1, the V gene TRBV10-3; the match to TRBD2 covers 10 bases. After removal of 0 bases from V and 0 bases from J, the junction contained 5 bases not matched to a gene. This CDR3 region has 18 residues. Germline CDR1 ENHRY, CDR2 SYGVKD. The CDR3: CAISESISGRYSYNEQFF. CDR3 sequence (DNA): TGTGCCATCAGTGAGTCGATTAGCGGGAGGTACTCCTACAATGAGCAGTTCTTC.

The rearrangement links TRBV19 to TRBJ1-2; no definite D call. Germline V gene sequence: CDR1 LNHDA, CDR2 SQIVND (reference sequence). CDR3 length: 13 amino acids. The germline V and J ends were trimmed by 4 bases and 1 base, with 7 bases remaining between them. The CDR3 sequence is CASSSEVNYGYTF. DNA of the CDR3: TGTGCCAGTAGTAGCGAGGTTAACTATGGCTACACCTTC.

This chain links TRBV6-4 with TRBJ2-1, with TRBD2 matching over 14 bases. V was clipped by 6 bases and J by 9 bases; unmatched bases: 4. The germline V gene encodes CDR1 MRHNA and CDR2 SNTAGT. The CDR3 sequence is 14 residues long. CDR3: CASSRLAGGSEQFF. The CDR3 DNA reads TGTGCCAGCAGCCGACTAGCGGGAGGGAGTGAGCAGTTCTTC.

This chain uses TRBV2 with TRBJ1-2; 7 bases fit TRBD1. From germline, CDR1 is SNHLY and CDR2 FYNNEI. V lost 6 bases to trimming and J lost 3 bases; unmatched junction nucleotides: 7. The CDR3 runs 14 residues. The CDR3 region is CASRATGADYGYTF. CDR3 sequence (DNA): TGTGCCAGCAGGGCCACAGGGGCTGACTATGGCTACACCTTC.

The chain recombines TRBV28 with TRBJ1-2; D is unresolved. V was pared by 6 bases and J by 3 bases, with 11 bases between. The germline CDR1 and CDR2 sequences are MDHEN and SYDVKM. The CDR3 sequence is 13 residues long. As DNA, the CDR3 is TGTGCCAGCAGCGGACCGGCCTACTATGGCTACACCTTC. Its protein product is CASSGPAYYGYTF.

This clone was counted a single time. The rearrangement joins TRBV29-1 to TRBJ2-4; tentative D call: TRBD1 (6 bases). This CDR3 has 12 amino acids. The germline gives CDR1 SQVTM, CDR2 ANQGSEA. V lost 5 bases and J 15 bases, leaving 20 bases between the germline ends. CDR3 amino acids: CSVTLTGSTLYF. As DNA, the CDR3 is TGCAGCGTTACCTTAACAGGGAGTACGTTGTACTTC. The whole variable domain, remainder taken from reference TRBV29-1 and TRBJ2-4, is SAVISQKPSRDICQRGTSLTIQCQVDSQVTMMFWYRQQPGQSLTLIATANQGSEATYESGFVIDKFPISRPNLTFSTLTVSNMSPEDSSIYLCSVTLTGSTLYFGAGTRLSVL.

The chain recombines TRBV30 with TRBJ2-2; TRBD2 aligns across 10 bases. This CDR3 comprises 14 residues. Per germline, CDR1 GTSNPN and CDR2 SVGIG (reference sequence). The V and J ends lost 0 bases and 5 bases, in that order; junction bases with no gene match: 0. CDR3 bases: TGTGCCTGGAGTGTACTAGCGGGAACCGGGGAGCTGTTTTTT. It is translated as CAWSVLAGTGELFF. The full variable domain, with the rest looked up from reference TRBV30 and TRBJ2-2, is SQTIHQWPATLVQPVGSPLSLECTVEGTSNPNLYWYRQAAGRGLQLLFYSVGIGQISSEVPQNLSASRPQDRQFILSSKKLLLSDSGFYLCAWSVLAGTGELFFGEGSRLTVL.

This clone was counted only a few times. The chain uses TRBV6-1 and TRBJ1-5, with D hard to call. The CDR3 covers 15 residues. V lost 7 bases to trimming and J lost 0 bases, with 13 bases between them. The germline V gene has CDR1 MNHNS and CDR2 SASEGT. The CDR3 nucleotides are TGTGCCAGCACCCGGAGGGCAAATAGCAATCAGCCCCAGCATTTT. This gives the protein CASTRRANSNQPQHF.

The chain is built from TRBV30 and TRBJ2-7; D is undetermined. Germline assignment: CDR1 GTSNPN and CDR2 SVGIG (reference sequence). The CDR3 extends over 14 amino acids. Trimming stripped 7 bases from V and 4 bases from J, with 20 bases between. The CDR3 reads CALEGALGLYEQYF. DNA for the CDR3: TGTGCCTTGGAAGGAGCCTTGGGCCTATACGAGCAGTACTTC.

The chain combines TRBV19 with TRBJ1-2; 8 bases map to TRBD1. CDR3 length: 15 amino acids. The trim removed 3 bases at V and 5 bases at J, leaving 8 bases unmatched. The germline V gene has CDR1 LNHDA and CDR2 SQIVND (reference sequence). The CDR3 nucleotides read TGTGCCAGTAGTATTCTCGGGACAGGTCGATATGGCTACACCTTC. Amino acids: CASSILGTGRYGYTF.

A single count supports this clone. The rearrangement links TRBV15 to TRBJ1-1; D is uncertain. The V and J ends lost 0 bases and 0 bases respectively, with 8 bases between them. The CDR3 has 15 residues. Germline V lookup: CDR1 LNHNV, CDR2 YYDKDF (reference sequence). The DNA for the CDR3 is TGTGCCACCAGCAGAGATGGCAGGATGAACACTGAAGCTTTCTTT. Protein sequence: CATSRDGRMNTEAFF.

The rearrangement uses TRBV27 and TRBJ2-1; D is unresolved. The V end lost 2 bases, the J end lost 10 bases, and 6 bases lay between the germline ends. Per the germline V gene, CDR1 is MNHEY and CDR2 is SMNVEV (reference sequence). The CDR3 has 11 amino acids. The CDR3 protein is CASSLGREQFF. The DNA of the CDR3 is TGTGCCAGCAGTTTAGGGCGGGAGCAGTTCTTC.

This clone was seen more than once but under ten times. The CDR3 DNA is TGTGCCAGCAGCTCACGGGCGGGAACTGAAGCTTTCTTT. It codes for CASSSRAGTEAFF. V is TRBV6-5 and J is TRBJ1-1; D unclear. Germline-derived CDR1 and CDR2 are MNHEY and SVGAGI. Trimming removed 6 bases at V and 5 bases at J, with 13 bases between. The CDR3 consists of 13 residues.

This clone was counted once. The chain combines TRBV19 with TRBJ1-1; D perhaps matches TRBD1 (6 bases). The CDR3 runs 14 residues. Trimming shortened V by 3 bases and J by 3 bases, and 11 bases separated the two germline ends. CDR1 is LNHDA and CDR2 is SQIVND in the germline V gene (reference sequence). CDR3 protein: CASSINREYTEAFF. CDR3 nucleotides: TGTGCCAGTAGTATTAACAGGGAATACACTGAAGCTTTCTTT.

CDR3 in amino acids: CASSYLQEDGYTF. CDR3 nucleotides: TGTGCCAGCAGTTACCTGCAGGAGGATGGCTACACCTTC. The J gene is TRBJ1-2, the V gene TRBV6-5; D uncertain. The germline V and J ends were trimmed by 2 bases and 6 bases, with 10 bases remaining between them. This CDR3 region has 13 residues. The germline V gene has CDR1 MNHEY and CDR2 SVGAGI.

This CDR3 reads CASSLTPRGNEQFF. In DNA, the CDR3 is TGTGCCAGCAGCTTAACGCCTAGGGGGAATGAGCAGTTCTTC. The chain joins TRBV9 to TRBJ2-1, with D possibly matching TRBD1 (6 bases). V was shortened by 4 bases and J by 7 bases, with 15 bases between the two germline ends. The CDR3 extends over 14 amino acids. Germline V CDR1 and CDR2: SGDLS, YYNGEE.

The chain uses TRBV6-1 and TRBJ2-1; D unresolved. V gave up 3 bases and J gave up 8 bases, with 20 bases separating them. From germline, CDR1 is MNHNS and CDR2 SASEGT. This CDR3 is 16 amino acids long. The CDR3 here is CASSDGPGSYWDEQFF. In nucleotides, the CDR3 is TGTGCCAGCAGTGATGGCCCCGGAAGCTACTGGGATGAGCAGTTCTTC.

Note on this clone: Other DNA variants within this sample encode the same CDR3. This chain uses TRBV5-1 with TRBJ2-3; no definite D call. CDR3 length: 14 amino acids. V lost 0 bases, J lost 0 bases, and 5 bases lay in between. Per germline, CDR1 SGHRS and CDR2 YFSETQ. CDR3 sequence reads: CASSLAVSTDTQYF. The DNA of the CDR3 is TGCGCCAGCAGCTTGGCGGTCAGCACAGATACGCAGTATTTT.